Presented here are 5 T cell receptor beta chains from one specimen sequenced in a study of CD8+ T cells in alopecia areata. Sequencing templates came from extracted RNA that was reverse transcribed into cDNA. Only in-frame clones appear in the TCRdb table, and some are missing; sequencing was by immunoSEQ multiplex PCR. The sample has 95,000 to 150,000 clones; around 60% are singletons. As for treatment: oral pan-JAK inhibitor, 5-10 mg twice daily. The source material was CD4+ T cells sorted from blood, sampled at week 4, from a patient treated with tofacitinib. These receptors originate from a human donor with alopecia areata.

CDR3: CSVYKTAYEQYF. The CDR3 nucleotides are TGCAGCGTTTATAAGACCGCCTACGAGCAGTACTTC. The chain has TRBV29-1 and TRBJ2-7, with D hard to call. The V gene lost 5 bases and the J gene lost 2 bases, with 10 bases spanning the gap. The germline V gene encodes CDR1 SQVTM and CDR2 ANQGSEA. The CDR3 consists of 12 residues.

The chain carries TRBV2 and TRBJ2-3; 9 bases are a match to TRBD2. The V segment lost 4 bases and the J segment 0 bases; nucleotides outside the gene matches: 11. There are 18 residues in the CDR3. CDR1 and CDR2 (germline): SNHLY, FYNNEI. The chain's CDR3 is CASSGQAGLAYSTDTQYF. For the CDR3, the DNA is TGTGCCAGCAGTGGGCAGGCGGGACTAGCATATAGCACAGATACGCAGTATTTT.

The CDR3 protein is CASSLGEESRTQYF. CDR3 DNA: TGCGCCAGCAGCTTGGGAGAGGAGTCGCGTACGCAGTATTTT. The chain joins TRBV5-1 to TRBJ2-3; D ambiguous. Trimming left V 0 bases short and J 8 bases short, with 13 bases between. This CDR3 has 14 amino acids. Germline CDR1 reads SGHRS; CDR2 reads YFSETQ.

This chain uses TRBV4-1 with TRBJ2-7; 9 nucleotides match TRBD1. Germline-derived CDR1 and CDR2 are MGHRA and YSYEKL. The CDR3 is 17 amino acids. The V gene end was trimmed by 2 bases and the J gene end by 4 bases; junction bases not matched to a gene: 12. In DNA, the CDR3 is TGCGCCAGCAGCCAACCACTTACGGGACAGGGACAATACGAGCAGTACTTC. The encoded protein is CASSQPLTGQGQYEQYF.

The chain joins TRBV5-6 to TRBJ1-2; 8 bases agree with TRBD1. J lost 5 bases, V lost 4 bases, and 10 bases had no gene match. CDR1 and CDR2 (germline): SGHDT, YYEEEE. The CDR3 is 15 amino acids. This CDR3 is CASSRHVDREYGYTF. CDR3 nucleotide sequence: TGTGCCAGCAGCAGACACGTGGACAGGGAATATGGCTACACCTTC.